These 24 T cell receptor beta chains share one sample of origin, sequenced in a study of cytomegalovirus exposure and HLA in healthy donors. The PCR contained 60 Vbeta and 13 Jbeta primers. Clones were read by immunoSEQ multiplex PCR, and TCRdb kept only the in-frame ones, dropping some. The repertoire has approximately 130,000 clones, 75% to 85% of them found once; the top ten carry over 1.3%. The sequenced sample consisted of PBMCs. The source is a woman aged 40 to 49 in good health and CMV-seronegative.

Of note for this clone: Other DNA sequences in this specimen translate into the identical CDR3. The chain recombines TRBV5-1 with TRBJ2-7, with TRBD1 matching over 9 bases. Germline V gene sequence: CDR1 SGHRS, CDR2 YFSETQ. J lost 2 bases, V lost 4 bases, and 4 bases had no gene match. The length of the CDR3 is 14 residues. The CDR3 reads CASSLTGGPYEQYF. For the CDR3, the DNA is TGCGCCAGCAGCCTAACAGGGGGCCCCTACGAGCAGTACTTC. Together with reference TRBV5-1 and TRBJ2-7, the CDR3 gives the full variable domain: KAGVTQTPRYLIKTRGQQVTLSCSPISGHRSVSWYQQTPGQGLQFLFEYFSETQRNKGNFPGRFSGRQFSNSRSEMNVSTLELGDSALYLCASSLTGGPYEQYFGPGTRLTVT.

The chain has TRBV4-2 and TRBJ2-7; tentatively, D is TRBD1 (5 bases). The CDR3 has 12 amino acids. V gave up 3 bases and J gave up 2 bases, with 5 bases separating them. The germline gives CDR1 LGHNA, CDR2 YNFKEQ. The CDR3 protein is CASSQTAYEQYF. CDR3 DNA sequence: TGTGCCAGCAGCCAGACAGCCTACGAGCAGTACTTC.

Ten or more counts support this clone. The genes are TRBV28 and TRBJ1-1, with D unclear. Trimming removed 3 bases at V and 5 bases at J, with 4 bases between. This CDR3 is 11 amino acids long. From germline, CDR1 is MDHEN and CDR2 SYDVKM. This CDR3 reads CASSFETEAFF. The DNA for the CDR3 is TGTGCCAGCAGTTTTGAGACTGAAGCTTTCTTT.

In the case of this clone: This same CDR3 is encoded by further DNA sequences in the sample. The genes are TRBV19 and TRBJ1-5; the match to TRBD1 covers 8 bases. V lost 1 base and J lost 4; bases outside the gene matches: 0. The length of the CDR3 is 14 residues. Germline V gene data show CDR1 as LNHDA and CDR2 as SQIVND (reference sequence). The CDR3 sequence is CASSIGQGNQPQHF. CDR3 nucleotide sequence: TGTGCCAGTAGTATAGGACAGGGGAATCAGCCCCAGCATTTT.

J is TRBJ1-5 and V is TRBV18, with TRBD1 matching over 9 bases. Germline V lookup: CDR1 KGHSH, CDR2 LQKENI. The CDR3 extends over 18 amino acids. V gave up 3 bases and J gave up 5 bases; unmatched junction bases: 14. The CDR3: CASSPRSIGQGLYQPQHF. CDR3 nucleotide sequence: TGTGCCAGCTCACCGAGGTCAATCGGACAGGGGTTATATCAGCCCCAGCATTTT.

This clone has only a few counts. The V and J genes are TRBV29-1 and TRBJ1-5; 10 bases are shared with TRBD1. Germline CDR1 and CDR2: SQVTM and ANQGSEA. The CDR3 consists of 14 residues. J gave up 4 bases and V 6 bases, and 6 bases lay outside the gene matches. The CDR3 region has the DNA TGCAGCGTCGCCGGACAGGGGGGGAATCAGCCCCAGCATTTT. It is translated as CSVAGQGGNQPQHF.

For the CDR3, the DNA is TGTGCCAGCTCACCTCAAGAACAGGGTCCTAGCGAGCAGTACTTC. This codes for CASSPQEQGPSEQYF. The chain uses TRBV18 and TRBJ2-7, with D perhaps TRBD1 (6 bases). Per germline, CDR1 KGHSH and CDR2 LQKENI. The germline V and J ends were trimmed by 3 bases and 6 bases, with 18 bases remaining between them. The CDR3 covers 15 residues.

The chain joins TRBV5-1 to TRBJ1-1; D may be TRBD1 (6 bases). Trimming cost V 4 bases and J 6 bases, with 10 bases left between them. CDR3 length: 12 amino acids. Germline V gene lookup returns CDR1 SGHRS and CDR2 YFSETQ. The CDR3, as DNA: TGCGCCAGCAGCGCCGGGGGGCCTGAAGCTTTCTTT. It yields the protein CASSAGGPEAFF.

This chain links TRBV5-6 with TRBJ1-5, with 7 positions matching TRBD1. The CDR3 runs to 18 residues. V trimming: 2 bases; J trimming: 3 bases; junction bases outside the gene matches: 14. Germline CDR1 is SGHDT and CDR2 is YYEEEE. CDR3 sequence: CASSFRDSSSSANQPQHF. The CDR3 DNA is TGTGCCAGCAGCTTCCGGGACAGTTCTTCCTCGGCCAATCAGCCCCAGCATTTT. The full variable domain, completed using reference TRBV5-6 and TRBJ1-5, is DAGVTQSPTHLIKTRGQQVTLRCSPKSGHDTVSWYQQALGQGPQFIFQYYEEEERQRGNFPDRFSGHQFPNYSSELNVNALLLGDSALYLCASSFRDSSSSANQPQHFGDGTRLSIL.

This clone was seen a handful of times. CDR3 residues: CASSLGPSAGTETQYF. CDR3 DNA sequence: TGTGCCAGCAGCTTAGGCCCTAGCGCGGGGACCGAGACCCAGTACTTC. The chain links TRBV7-9 to TRBJ2-5; possible D gene TRBD2, 6 bases. Trimming shortened V by 1 base and J by 5 bases, and 17 bases separated the two germline ends. CDR1 and CDR2 (germline): SEHNR, FQNEAQ (reference sequence). The CDR3 covers 16 residues. The full variable domain, with the rest looked up from reference TRBV7-9 and TRBJ2-5, is DTGVSQNPRHKITKRGQNVTFRCDPISEHNRLYWYRQTLGQGPEFLTYFQNEAQLEKSRLLSDRFSAERPKGSFSTLEIQRTEQGDSAMYLCASSLGPSAGTETQYFGPGTRLLVL.

The CDR3 sequence: CASSYPSDRGKSGYTF. DNA of the CDR3: TGTGCCAGCAGTTACCCGTCGGACAGGGGAAAGTCTGGCTACACCTTC. This chain connects TRBV6-6 to TRBJ1-2; 9 positions match TRBD1. This CDR3 comprises 16 residues. The germline CDR1 and CDR2 sequences are MNHNY and SVGAGI (reference sequence). V lost 2 bases and J lost 7; bases outside the gene matches: 11.

V and J are TRBV5-1 and TRBJ1-2, with a weak D call TRBD1 (5 bases). Deletions cut 4 bases from V and 3 bases from J, with 7 bases between. Germline CDR1 SGHRS, CDR2 YFSETQ. This CDR3 contains 12 residues. CDR3 loop: CASSDSYYGYTF. CDR3 DNA sequence: TGCGCCAGCAGCGACAGCTACTATGGCTACACCTTC.

In this sample, this clone turned up once. The chain has TRBV27 and TRBJ2-7; the match to TRBD1 covers 7 bases. V lost 5 bases to trimming and J lost 3 bases; unmatched junction nucleotides: 13. Germline-derived CDR1 and CDR2 are MNHEY and SMNVEV (reference sequence). This CDR3 is built from 16 residues. The CDR3 nucleotides read TGTGCCAGCAGTCCCAGGGGACAGATTGGGTTCTACGAGCAGTACTTC. This encodes CASSPRGQIGFYEQYF.

The chain has TRBV2 and TRBJ1-1; D is possibly TRBD1 (6 bases). Per germline, CDR1 SNHLY and CDR2 FYNNEI. V was shortened by 7 bases and J by 0 bases, with 15 bases between the two germline ends. This CDR3 has 15 residues. CDR3 nucleotide sequence: TGTGCCAGCACCATCCTACAGGGATTGAACACTGAAGCTTTCTTT. Translated: CASTILQGLNTEAFF. Based on the CDR3 plus reference TRBV2 and TRBJ1-1, the full variable domain is EPEVTQTPSHQVTQMGQEVILRCVPISNHLYFYWYRQILGQKVEFLVSFYNNEISEKSEIFDDQFSVERPDGSNFTLKIRSTKLEDSAMYFCASTILQGLNTEAFFGQGTRLTVV.

The genes are TRBV7-2 and TRBJ2-3; weak D call: TRBD1 (5 bases). The ends were cut back, 1 base at V and 0 bases at J, with 8 bases in the middle. The CDR3 totals 15 residues. Per the germline V gene, CDR1 is SGHTA and CDR2 is FQGNSA. The CDR3 sequence is CASSLGQTSTDTQYF. The DNA of the CDR3 is TGTGCCAGCAGCTTAGGACAGACAAGCACAGATACGCAGTATTTT.

The J gene is TRBJ2-3, the V gene TRBV19, with TRBD2 identical over 7 bases. This CDR3 has 14 residues. The germline gives CDR1 LNHDA, CDR2 SQIVND (reference sequence). V was pared by 5 bases and J by 4 bases, with 6 bases of the junction left unmatched. CDR3 sequence (DNA): TGTGCCAGTAGTCCGGGACTAAGCCCAGATACGCAGTATTTT. This codes for CASSPGLSPDTQYF.

The rearrangement links TRBV18 to TRBJ2-5; no definite D call. This CDR3 is built from 12 residues. Trimming removed 3 bases from V and 1 base from J, with 3 bases in between. Germline CDR1 and CDR2: KGHSH and LQKENI. CDR3 nucleotide sequence: TGTGCCAGCTCACCTATCCAAGAGACCCAGTACTTC. Protein sequence: CASSPIQETQYF.

This clone was counted only a few times. The chain combines TRBV19 with TRBJ2-2; TRBD2 aligns across 7 bases. Germline CDR1 is LNHDA and CDR2 is SQIVND (reference sequence). The CDR3 runs to 15 residues. The ends lost 6 bases at V and 4 bases at J; junction bases unmatched: 8. Here the CDR3 reads CASRWEGKGTGELFF. The CDR3 DNA follows: TGTGCCAGTAGGTGGGAGGGTAAAGGCACCGGGGAGCTGTTTTTT.

The chain links TRBV5-1 to TRBJ1-1; D ambiguous. Germline V gene sequence: CDR1 SGHRS, CDR2 YFSETQ. V lost 4 bases, J lost 3 bases, and 19 bases lay in between. CDR3 length: 16 amino acids. The CDR3 DNA reads TGCGCCAGCAGCCCGGACTGGGGAGGGATCGACACTGAAGCTTTCTTT. Translating gives CASSPDWGGIDTEAFF.

V and J are TRBV9 and TRBJ2-3, with D possibly matching TRBD1 (6 bases). V lost 1 base and J lost 5, with 14 bases in between. Germline CDR1 is SGDLS and CDR2 is YYNGEE. This CDR3 region has 15 residues. The CDR3 bases are TGTGCCAGCAGCGTAAAGCCAGGGGAACAAGATACGCAGTATTTT. This gives the protein CASSVKPGEQDTQYF.

This clone was counted between two and nine times. The chain uses TRBV4-3 and TRBJ2-5; 9 bases are shared with TRBD2. CDR3 size: 16 residues. The V gene's germline CDR1 is LGHNA and CDR2 YSLEER. The V and J ends lost 0 bases and 2 bases, in that order; junction bases with no gene match: 4. CDR3 residues: CASSQEPAGGQETQYF. In DNA form, the CDR3 reads TGCGCCAGCAGCCAAGAGCCAGCGGGGGGTCAAGAGACCCAGTACTTC.

The chain couples TRBV7-9 to TRBJ2-3; 9 positions agree with TRBD2. V trimming: 4 bases; J trimming: 0 bases; junction bases outside the gene matches: 5. The V gene's germline CDR1 is SEHNR and CDR2 FQNEAQ (reference sequence). The length of the CDR3 is 16 residues. The DNA for the CDR3 is TGTGCCAGCAGCTCTACAGCGGGGGGCAGCACAGATACGCAGTATTTT. As protein: CASSSTAGGSTDTQYF.

This clone came up a few times. V usage is TRBV7-3 and J usage is TRBJ2-3, with D perhaps matching TRBD2 (5 bases). This CDR3 comprises 13 residues. V gave up 5 bases and J gave up 5 bases, with 11 bases separating them. The germline V gene encodes CDR1 SGHTA and CDR2 FQGTGA. Here the CDR3 DNA reads TGTGCCAGCAGCCCTCCCGGAGGAGATACGCAGTATTTT. This gives the protein CASSPPGGDTQYF.

The chain carries TRBV4-3 and TRBJ1-4; TRBD1 is a possible D gene (6 bases). V was cut by 4 bases and J by 6 bases, with 18 bases left in between. The CDR3 is made up of 16 amino acids. Germline V CDR1 and CDR2: LGHNA, YSLEER. The CDR3 region has the DNA TGCGCCAGCAGCCTTACCGCAGGGGAGTATGATGAAAAACTGTTTTTT. Translated: CASSLTAGEYDEKLFF.